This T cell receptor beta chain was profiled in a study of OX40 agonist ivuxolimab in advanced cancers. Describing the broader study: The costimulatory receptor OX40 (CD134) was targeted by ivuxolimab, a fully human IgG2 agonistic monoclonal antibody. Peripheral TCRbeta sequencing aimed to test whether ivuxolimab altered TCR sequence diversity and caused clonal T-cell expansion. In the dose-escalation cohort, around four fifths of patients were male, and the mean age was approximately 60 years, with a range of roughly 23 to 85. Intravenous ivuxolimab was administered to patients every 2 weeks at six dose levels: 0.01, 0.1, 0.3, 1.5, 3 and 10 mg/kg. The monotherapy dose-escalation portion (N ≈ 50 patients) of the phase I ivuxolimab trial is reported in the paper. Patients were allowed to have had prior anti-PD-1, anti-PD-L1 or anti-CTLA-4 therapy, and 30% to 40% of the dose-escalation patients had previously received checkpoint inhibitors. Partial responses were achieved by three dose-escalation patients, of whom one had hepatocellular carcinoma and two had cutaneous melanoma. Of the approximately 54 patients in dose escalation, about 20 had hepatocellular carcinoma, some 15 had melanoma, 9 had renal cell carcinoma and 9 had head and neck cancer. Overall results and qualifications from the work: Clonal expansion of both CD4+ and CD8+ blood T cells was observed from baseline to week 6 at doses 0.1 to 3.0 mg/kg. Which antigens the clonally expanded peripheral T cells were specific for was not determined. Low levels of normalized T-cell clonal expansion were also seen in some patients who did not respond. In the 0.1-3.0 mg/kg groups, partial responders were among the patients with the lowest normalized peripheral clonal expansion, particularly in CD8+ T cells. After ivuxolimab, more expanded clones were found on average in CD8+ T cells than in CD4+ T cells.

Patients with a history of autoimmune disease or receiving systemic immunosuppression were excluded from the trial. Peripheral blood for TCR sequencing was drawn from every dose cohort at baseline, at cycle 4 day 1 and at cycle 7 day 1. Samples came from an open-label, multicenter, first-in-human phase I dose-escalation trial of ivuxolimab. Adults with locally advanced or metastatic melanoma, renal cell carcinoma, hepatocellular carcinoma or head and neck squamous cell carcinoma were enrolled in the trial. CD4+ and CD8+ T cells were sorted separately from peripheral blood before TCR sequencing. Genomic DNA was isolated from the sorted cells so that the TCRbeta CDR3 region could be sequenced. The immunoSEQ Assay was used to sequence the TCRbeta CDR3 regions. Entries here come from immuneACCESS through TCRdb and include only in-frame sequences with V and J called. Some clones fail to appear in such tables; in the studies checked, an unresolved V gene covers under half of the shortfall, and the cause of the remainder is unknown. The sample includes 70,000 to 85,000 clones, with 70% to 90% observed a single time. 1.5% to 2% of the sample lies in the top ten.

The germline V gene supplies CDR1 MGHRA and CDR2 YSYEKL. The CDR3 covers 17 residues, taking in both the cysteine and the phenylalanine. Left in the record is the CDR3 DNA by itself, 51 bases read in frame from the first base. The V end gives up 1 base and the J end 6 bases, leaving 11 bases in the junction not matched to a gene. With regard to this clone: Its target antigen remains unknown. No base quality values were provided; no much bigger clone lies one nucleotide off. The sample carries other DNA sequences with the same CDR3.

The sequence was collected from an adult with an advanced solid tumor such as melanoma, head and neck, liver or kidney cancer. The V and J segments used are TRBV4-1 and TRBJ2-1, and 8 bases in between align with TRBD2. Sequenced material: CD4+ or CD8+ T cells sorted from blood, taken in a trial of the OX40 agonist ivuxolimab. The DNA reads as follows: TGCGCCAGCAGCCAAGTGAATCTGGTGGCGGGGGGCAATGAGCAGTTCTTC. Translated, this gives CASSQVNLVAGGNEQFF.